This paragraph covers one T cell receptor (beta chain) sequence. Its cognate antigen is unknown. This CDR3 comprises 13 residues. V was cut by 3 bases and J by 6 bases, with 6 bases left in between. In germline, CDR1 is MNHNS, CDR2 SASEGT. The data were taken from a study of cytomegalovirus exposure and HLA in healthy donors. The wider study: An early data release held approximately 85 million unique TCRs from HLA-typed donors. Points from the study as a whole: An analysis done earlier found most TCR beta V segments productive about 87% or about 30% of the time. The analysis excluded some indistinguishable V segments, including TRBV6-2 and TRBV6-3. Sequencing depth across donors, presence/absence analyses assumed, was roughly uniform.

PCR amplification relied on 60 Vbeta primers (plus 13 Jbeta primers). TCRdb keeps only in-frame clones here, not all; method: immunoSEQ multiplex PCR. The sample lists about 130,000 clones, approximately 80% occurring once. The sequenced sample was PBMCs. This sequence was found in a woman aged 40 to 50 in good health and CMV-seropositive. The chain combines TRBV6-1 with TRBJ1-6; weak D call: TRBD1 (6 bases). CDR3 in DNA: TGTGCCAGCAGTGACAGGGGTAATTCACCCCTCCACTTT. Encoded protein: CASSDRGNSPLHF.